This T cell receptor (beta chain) was sequenced during a study of cytomegalovirus exposure and HLA in healthy donors. Across the study: Among about 190 million T cells, an earlier analysis found approximately 110 million unique TCR beta sequences.

Study-level points and caveats: What TCR beta sequences reportedly achieved was accurate prediction of HLA-A and HLA-B alleles in most subjects.

A word on this clone: Its antigen remains unidentified.

The PCR contained 60 Vbeta and 13 Jbeta primers. Method: immunoSEQ multiplex PCR; TCRdb's copy keeps in-frame clones and lacks some. This table has 65,000 to 80,000 clones, roughly 79% appearing once. CDR1 and CDR2 (germline): SGHTA, FQGNSA. The CDR3 totals 14 residues. Trimming removed 4 bases from V and 5 bases from J, with 12 bases in between. This chain joins TRBV7-2 and TRBJ2-4; D ambiguous. The clonotype originates from a woman aged 40 to 50 in good health and CMV-seropositive. The specimen was PBMCs. CDR3 DNA: TGTGCCAGCAGCTCCCAAGACACCGAAAACATTCAGTACTTC. Amino acids: CASSSQDTENIQYF.